The present T cell receptor (beta chain) was sequenced within a study of T cell repertoires in cytomegalovirus infection. Of note for this clonotype: What it binds is not known.

Trimming took 7 bases from V and 7 from J; bases not matched to a gene: 9. Germline V CDR1 and CDR2: MNHNY, SVGAGI (reference sequence). There are 14 residues in the CDR3. TCRdb passed the reads through MiXCR, listing each CDR3 protein once. The table includes about 770,000 distinct CDR3 sequences, 25% to 30% detected once. The material was cultured CD8+ T cells from PBMCs, obtained from culture after CMV antigen stimulation. This TCR derives from a human donor in good health (CMV status not recorded). Some clones in this sample may be carry-over from other donors' samples. V and J are TRBV6-6 and TRBJ2-2; the match to TRBD1 covers 7 bases. This CDR3 reads CASIPPTGNGELFF. CDR3 nucleotides: TGTGCCAGCATCCCACCGACAGGGAACGGGGAGCTGTTTTTT.